The text below deals with one T cell receptor beta chain. This entry belongs to a study of blood T cell repertoires in COVID-19. This CDR3 is 18 amino acids long. CDR1 SGHNT and CDR2 YYREEE come from the germline V gene (reference sequence). J lost 1 base, V lost 4 bases, and 9 bases had no gene match. Sequencing was performed with immunoSEQ multiplex PCR; in TCRdb, only in-frame clones are kept and a portion is missing. The sample has 200,000 to 300,000 clones, 70% to 85% seen once; the top ten hold more than 8%. The receptor was derived from a woman of 80 years or more with acute or convalescent COVID-19. The V and J genes are TRBV5-4 and TRBJ2-3; 13 nucleotides line up with TRBD2. Material: peripheral blood. DNA for the CDR3: TGTGCCAGCAGCCCCAGACTAGCGGGGGGCTCCCGCACAGATACGCAGTATTTT. It yields the protein CASSPRLAGGSRTDTQYF.